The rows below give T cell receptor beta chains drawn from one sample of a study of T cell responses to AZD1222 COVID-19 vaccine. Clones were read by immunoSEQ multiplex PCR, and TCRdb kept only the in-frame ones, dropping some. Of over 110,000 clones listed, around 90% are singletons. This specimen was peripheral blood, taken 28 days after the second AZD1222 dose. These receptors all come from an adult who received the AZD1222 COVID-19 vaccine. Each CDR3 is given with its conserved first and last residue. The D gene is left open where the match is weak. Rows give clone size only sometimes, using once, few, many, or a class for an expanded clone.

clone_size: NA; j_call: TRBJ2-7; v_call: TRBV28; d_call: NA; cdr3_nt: TGTGCCAGCAGTCTTCTGGCCGGGGCCAGAGCCTACGAGCAGTACTTC; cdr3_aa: CASSLLAGARAYEQYF
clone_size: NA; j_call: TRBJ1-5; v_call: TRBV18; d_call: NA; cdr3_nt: TGTGCCAGCTCGCAGGGCCACGCAGGGCTTCAGCCCCAGCATTTT; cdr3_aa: CASSQGHAGLQPQHF
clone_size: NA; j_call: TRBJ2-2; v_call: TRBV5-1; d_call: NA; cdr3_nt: TGCGCCAGCAGCTTGCCCCGACACGACCCCGAGAAGGGGACCGGGGAGCTGTTTTTT; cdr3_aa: CASSLPRHDPEKGTGELFF
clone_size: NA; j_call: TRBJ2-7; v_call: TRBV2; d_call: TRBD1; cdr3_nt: TGTGCCAGCAACCCGGGACAGAGAGACTACGAGCAGTACTTC; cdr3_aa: CASNPGQRDYEQYF
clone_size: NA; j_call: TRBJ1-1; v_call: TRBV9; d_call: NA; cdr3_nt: TGTGCCAGCAGCCTCACATTGAACACTGAAGCTTTCTTT; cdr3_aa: CASSLTLNTEAFF
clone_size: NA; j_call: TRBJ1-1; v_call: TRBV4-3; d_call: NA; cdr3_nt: TGCGCCAGCAGCCATGATAAGGGAGCAAACACTGAAGCTTTCTTT; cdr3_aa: CASSHDKGANTEAFF
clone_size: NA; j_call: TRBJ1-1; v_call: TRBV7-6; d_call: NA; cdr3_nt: TGTGCCAGCAGCTTAGGGGAGGGGATGAACACTGAAGCTTTCTTT; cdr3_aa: CASSLGEGMNTEAFF
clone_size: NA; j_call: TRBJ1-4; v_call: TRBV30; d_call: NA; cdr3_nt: TGTGCCTGGAGGCCCAGCGAGGCTAATGAAAAACTGTTTTTT; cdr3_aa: CAWRPSEANEKLFF
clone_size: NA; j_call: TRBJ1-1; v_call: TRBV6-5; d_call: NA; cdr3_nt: TGTGCCAGCAGGTACCGCGCAGGGCTGAACACTGAAGCTTTCTTT; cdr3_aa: CASRYRAGLNTEAFF
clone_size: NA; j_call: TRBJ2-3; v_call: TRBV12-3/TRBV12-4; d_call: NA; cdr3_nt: TGTGCCAGCAGTTTCTCATATACGCAGTATTTT; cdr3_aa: CASSFSYTQYF
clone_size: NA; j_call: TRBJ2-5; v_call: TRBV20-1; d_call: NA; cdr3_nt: TGCAGTGCTAGTGTAGGGGAGACCCAGTACTTC; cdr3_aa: CSASVGETQYF
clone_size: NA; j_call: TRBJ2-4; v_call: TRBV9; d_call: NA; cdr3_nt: TGTGCCAGCAGCGTAACGACCCGGGGTAAGCTAGCCAAAAACATTCAGTACTTC; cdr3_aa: CASSVTTRGKLAKNIQYF
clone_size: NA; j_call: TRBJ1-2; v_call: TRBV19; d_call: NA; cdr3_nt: TGTGCCAGTAGTATGCAGGGACCCCCGGGAGGCTACACCTTC; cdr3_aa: CASSMQGPPGGYTF
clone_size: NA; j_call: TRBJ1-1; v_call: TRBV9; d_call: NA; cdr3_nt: TGTGCCAGCAGCGCTGCCCTCTCGGCTACGATGGACACTGAAGCTTTCTTT; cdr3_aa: CASSAALSATMDTEAFF
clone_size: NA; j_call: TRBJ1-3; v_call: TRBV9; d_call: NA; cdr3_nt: TGTGCCAGCAGCCTCCTCGCAGGCGCGCGCTCTGGAAACACCATATATTTT; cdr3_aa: CASSLLAGARSGNTIYF
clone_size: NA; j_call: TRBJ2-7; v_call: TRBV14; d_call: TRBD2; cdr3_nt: TGTGCCAGCAGCCGGACTAGCGGGAGTGGCGAGCAGTACTTC; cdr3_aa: CASSRTSGSGEQYF
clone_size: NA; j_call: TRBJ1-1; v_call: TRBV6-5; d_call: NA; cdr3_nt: TGTGCCAGCAGACCCGGGACGAGAGTGAACACTGAAGCTTTCTTT; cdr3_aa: CASRPGTRVNTEAFF
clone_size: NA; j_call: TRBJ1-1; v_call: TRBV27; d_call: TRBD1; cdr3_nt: TGTGCCAGCAGACGACAGGGCGTGCCATTCACTGAAGCTTTCTTT; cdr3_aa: CASRRQGVPFTEAFF
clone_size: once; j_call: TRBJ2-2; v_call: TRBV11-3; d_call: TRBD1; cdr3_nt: TGTGCCAGCAGCTTCCAGGGGGTCCCCGGGGAGCTGTTTTTT; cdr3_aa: CASSFQGVPGELFF
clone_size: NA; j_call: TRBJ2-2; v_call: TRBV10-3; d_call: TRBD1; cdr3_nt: TGTGCCATCAGGGACAGGGTCAACACCGGGGAGCTGTTTTTT; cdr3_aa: CAIRDRVNTGELFF
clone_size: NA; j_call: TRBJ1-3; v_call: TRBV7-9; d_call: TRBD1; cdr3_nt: TGTGCCAGCAGCCACGGGACAGATACTGGAAACACCATATATTTT; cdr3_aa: CASSHGTDTGNTIYF
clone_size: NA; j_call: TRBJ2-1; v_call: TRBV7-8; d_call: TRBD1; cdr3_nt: TGTGCCAGCAGCTTAGCGGGGACAGGGATCTCCTACAATGAGCAGTTCTTC; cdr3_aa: CASSLAGTGISYNEQFF
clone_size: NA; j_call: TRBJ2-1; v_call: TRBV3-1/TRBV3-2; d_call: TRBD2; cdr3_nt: TGTGCCAGCAGCCTCGCTAGCGGACTAGCGGGCCAAGGTTGGTTCTTC; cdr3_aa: CASSLASGLAGQGWFF
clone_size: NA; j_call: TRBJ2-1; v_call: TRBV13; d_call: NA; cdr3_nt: TGTGCCAGCAGGATAGGGGTGAATGAGCAGTTCTTC; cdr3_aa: CASRIGVNEQFF
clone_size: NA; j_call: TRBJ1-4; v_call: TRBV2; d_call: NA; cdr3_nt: TGTGCCAGCAGGGAAGGGAGACAGGACATTAATGAAAAACTGTTTTTT; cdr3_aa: CASREGRQDINEKLFF
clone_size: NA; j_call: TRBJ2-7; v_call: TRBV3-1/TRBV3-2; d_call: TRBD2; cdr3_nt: TGTGCCAGCAGCCAGAATAGCGGGGTATCCTACGAGCAGTACTTC; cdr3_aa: CASSQNSGVSYEQYF
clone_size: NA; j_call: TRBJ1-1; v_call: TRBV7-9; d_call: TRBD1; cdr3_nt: TGTGCCAGCAGCCGGGAGGGGGCTTTTACTGAAGCTTTCTTT; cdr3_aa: CASSREGAFTEAFF
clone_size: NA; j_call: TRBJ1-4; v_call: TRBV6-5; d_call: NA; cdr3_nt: TGTGCCAGCAGAGACTGGGCGACTAATGAAAAACTGTTTTTT; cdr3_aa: CASRDWATNEKLFF
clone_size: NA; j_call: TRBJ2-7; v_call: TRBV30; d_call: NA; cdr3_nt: TGTGCCTGGAGTGCCTCCAGGGGTTACGAGCAGTACTTC; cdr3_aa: CAWSASRGYEQYF
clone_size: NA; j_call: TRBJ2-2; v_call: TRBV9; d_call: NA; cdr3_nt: TGTGCCAGCAGCCCGACGACAGTCACCGGGGAGCTGTTTTTT; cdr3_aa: CASSPTTVTGELFF
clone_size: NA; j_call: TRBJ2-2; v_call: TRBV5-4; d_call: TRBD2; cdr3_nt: TGTGCCAGCAGCGGAGGGACTAGCGGGAGTCGATGGGACACCGGGGAGCTGTTTTTT; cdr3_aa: CASSGGTSGSRWDTGELFF